The 19 T cell receptor beta chains below come from one sample, sequenced in a study of molecular identifiers for immune sequencing clone quantification. One entry per CDR3 protein results from TCRdb running MiXCR on the PCR reads. The repertoire holds about 500,000 distinct CDR3 sequences, around 23% seen once, with roughly 0.79% in the top ten. The sequencing sample was made of naive CD8+ T cells from blood, with Jurkat cell RNA spiked in. Sample subset: FACS-sorted CD8+CD4-CCR7+CD45RA+ naive T cells. These receptor sequences come from a human donor in good health. Some libraries in this study had Jurkat cell RNA spiked in.

The sample holds a few counts of this clonotype. V gene TRBV28 combines with J gene TRBJ2-7; D is undetermined. This CDR3 contains 14 residues. Between the trimmed V and J ends, which lost 2 bases and 2 bases, there was a span of 10 bases. Germline assignment: CDR1 MDHEN and CDR2 SYDVKM. The CDR3 sequence: CASSLRRTTYEQYF. DNA for the CDR3: TGTGCCAGCAGTTTAAGAAGGACCACCTACGAGCAGTACTTC.

The chain employs TRBV13 and TRBJ2-1; 10 nucleotides line up with TRBD2. Losses at the gene ends were 1 base for V and 6 bases for J; bases not matched to a gene: 15. CDR1 PRHDT and CDR2 FYEKMQ come from the germline V gene (reference sequence). This CDR3 spans 19 amino acids. The CDR3 DNA reads as TGTGCCAGCAGCTTAGCCGGTTTCCTAGCGGGAGAGAACGGCAATGAGCAGTTCTTC. This codes for CASSLAGFLAGENGNEQFF.

This sequence joins TRBV7-9 and TRBJ2-7; D call uncertain. Germline V gene sequence: CDR1 SEHNR, CDR2 FQNEAQ (reference sequence). With 4 bases removed from V and 6 bases from J, the gap between germline ends came to 16 bases. This CDR3 comprises 14 residues. Here the CDR3 reads CASSSIGPSAEQYF. The CDR3 DNA is TGTGCCAGCAGCTCCATCGGCCCCTCTGCCGAGCAGTACTTC.

This clonotype has a handful of counts. The chain combines TRBV20-1 with TRBJ2-7; D perhaps matches TRBD2 (6 bases). CDR1 and CDR2 (germline): DFQATT, SNEGSKA (reference sequence). The CDR3 length is 12 residues. Between the trimmed V and J ends, which lost 3 bases and 5 bases, there was a span of 11 bases. The CDR3 sequence: CSAREGIHEQYF. The CDR3 region has the DNA TGCAGTGCTAGGGAGGGCATCCACGAGCAGTACTTC.

This clonotype has at least ten counts. This chain uses TRBV9 with TRBJ2-3; D is perhaps TRBD1 or TRBD2 (5 bases each). The germline V gene encodes CDR1 SGDLS and CDR2 YYNGEE. The CDR3 is 16 residues long. The ends were cut back, 4 bases at V and 4 bases at J, with 19 bases in the middle. CDR3 amino acids: CASSPRGGMGADTQYF. Written as DNA, the CDR3 is TGTGCCAGCAGCCCCCGAGGCGGTATGGGGGCAGATACGCAGTATTTT.

This clonotype was found once. A much larger clonotype is one base distant, so this may be a read error. The final CDR3 position lacks the conserved phenylalanine or tryptophan, pointing to a likely read error. This chain links TRBV7-9 with TRBJ2-7; possible D gene TRBD2, 5 bases. V was shortened by 4 bases and J by 2 bases, with 12 bases between the two germline ends. The CDR3 totals 14 residues. Germline values: CDR1 SEHNR, CDR2 FQNEAQ (reference sequence). The CDR3 sequence is CASSSDYRAYEQYY. Written as DNA, the CDR3 is TGTGCCAGCAGCTCCGACTACAGAGCCTACGAGCAGTACTAC.

The gene calls are TRBV30 and TRBJ1-1; D remains ambiguous. Germline V gene lookup returns CDR1 GTSNPN and CDR2 SVGIG (reference sequence). Trimming took 0 bases from V and 0 from J, leaving 8 bases between them. The CDR3 is 14 amino acids. The CDR3 protein is CAWSVGVLNTEAFF. CDR3 DNA sequence: TGTGCCTGGAGTGTCGGGGTGCTGAACACTGAAGCTTTCTTT.

As concerns this clonotype: Just one base apart from a much larger clone, this may be a read error. The genes are TRBV14 and TRBJ2-1, with D possibly TRBD1 on 5 matching bases. The CDR3 is made up of 14 amino acids. The V gene's germline CDR1 is SGHDN and CDR2 FVKESK. V lost 1 base, J lost 9 bases, and 13 bases lay in between. DNA of the CDR3: TGTGCCAGCAGCCAAGGAGCCAGTAGGGGTGAGCAGTTCTTC. Its protein is CASSQGASRGEQFF.

About this clonotype: Given a much more abundant clone one base away, this may be a read error. The chain carries TRBV6-1 and TRBJ2-7; D might be TRBD1 or TRBD2, each matching 5 bases. There are 10 residues in the CDR3. CDR1 and CDR2 from the germline V gene are MNHNS and SASEGT. V shed 3 bases and J shed 13 bases, with 10 bases lying between them. CDR3 DNA sequence: TGTGCCAGCAGTGAGGGGGACGCATACTTC. Its translation is CASSEGDAYF.

This clonotype was picked up a small number of times. This chain links TRBV7-9 with TRBJ1-5; D not certain. The CDR3 length is 15 residues. Trimming took 5 bases from V and 0 from J, leaving 11 bases between them. The germline V gene has CDR1 SEHNR and CDR2 FQNEAQ (reference sequence). The CDR3 loop is CASSASVTSNQPQHF. The CDR3, as DNA: TGTGCCAGCAGCGCCAGTGTTACTAGCAATCAGCCCCAGCATTTT.

On this clonotype: This may be a read error, as it is one base from a much larger clone. The chain employs TRBV7-2 and TRBJ2-3; maybe TRBD2 (6 bases). This CDR3 comprises 17 residues. Germline CDR1 is SGHTA and CDR2 is FQGNSA. The V end lost 5 bases, the J end lost 2 bases, and 20 bases lay between the germline ends. The CDR3 coding sequence is TGTGCCAGCAGCCCCCAGGACGGCTGGGGGGACACAGATACGCAGTATTTT. Translated, it gives CASSPQDGWGDTDTQYF. The full variable domain, with the rest looked up from reference TRBV7-2 and TRBJ2-3, is GAGVSQSPSNKVTEKGKDVELRCDPISGHTALYWYRQSLGQGLEFLIYFQGNSAPDKSGLPSDRFSAERTGGSVSTLTIQRTQQEDSAVYLCASSPQDGWGDTDTQYFGPGTRLTVL.

The chain recombines TRBV4-1 with TRBJ2-2, with TRBD2 matching over 9 bases. The germline V gene has CDR1 MGHRA and CDR2 YSYEKL. The CDR3 length is 18 residues. J gave up 10 bases and V 0 bases, and 15 bases lay outside the gene matches. This CDR3 is CASSQDLRGGVLFEELFF. The CDR3, as DNA: TGCGCCAGCAGCCAAGATTTGCGGGGGGGCGTTTTATTCGAGGAGCTGTTTTTT.

This clonotype appeared a single time. The CDR3 carries no conserved terminal phenylalanine or tryptophan, so it likely arises from a read error. The rearrangement links TRBV14 to TRBJ1-1; D gene unclear. The CDR3 length is 16 residues. Germline assignment: CDR1 SGHDN and CDR2 FVKESK. V lost 1 base, J lost 3 bases, and 15 bases lay in between. CDR3 sequence (DNA): TGTGCCAGCAGCCAAGGGGTTGGGGTTGCGGACACTGAAGCTTTCTTA. It yields the protein CASSQGVGVADTEAFL.

This clonotype was picked up many times. The rearrangement uses TRBV6-2 or TRBV6-3 and TRBJ2-3, with D hard to call. The germline V gene has CDR1 MNHEY and CDR2 SVGEGT. Between the trimmed V and J ends, which lost 2 bases and 1 base, there was a span of 10 bases. The CDR3 covers 15 residues. CDR3 nucleotides: TGTGCCAGCAGTTACGCCAGGACGGGCACAGATACGCAGTATTTT. It yields the protein CASSYARTGTDTQYF.

As regards this clonotype: Germline and junction disagree at one end, which may indicate a read error. V is TRBV29-1 and J is TRBJ2-3; a possible D gene is TRBD1 (6 bases). CDR3 length: 10 residues. CDR1 and CDR2 from the germline V gene are SQVTM and ANQGSEA. CDR3 in DNA: TGCAGCGTCAGGACAGCTCCGCCGTCTTTT. Translation: CSVRTAPPSF.

V usage is TRBV5-4 and J usage is TRBJ2-5; the match to TRBD2 covers 11 bases. With 9 bases clipped from V and 1 base from J, the junction kept 8 bases outside the gene matches. Germline V gene lookup returns CDR1 SGHNT and CDR2 YYREEE (reference sequence). The CDR3 runs 15 residues. The CDR3 coding sequence is TGTGCCACGCGGACTAGCGGGTCGGGCCAAGAGACCCAGTACTTC. As protein: CATRTSGSGQETQYF.

This rearrangement joins TRBV4-3 to TRBJ2-2; D remains unclear. This CDR3 is 14 amino acids long. The germline V gene has CDR1 LGHNA and CDR2 YSLEER. V shed 0 bases and J shed 5 bases, with 7 bases lying between them. CDR3 protein: CASSQDVGTGELFF. The CDR3, as DNA: TGCGCCAGCAGCCAAGATGTAGGGACCGGGGAGCTGTTTTTT.

V is TRBV7-6 and J is TRBJ1-1; D ambiguous. The CDR3 consists of 13 residues. Germline CDR1 is SGHVS and CDR2 is FNYEAQ. Trimming took off 1 base at V and 11 bases at J, with 14 bases between the two ends. The CDR3 reads CASSLVPPGMAFF. The CDR3 DNA sequence: TGTGCCAGCAGCTTAGTACCCCCAGGTATGGCTTTCTTT.

This clonotype occurred a few times. The genes are TRBV2 and TRBJ1-1, with D possibly TRBD1 on 6 matching bases. Per the germline V gene, CDR1 is SNHLY and CDR2 is FYNNEI. V was cut by 5 bases and J by 2 bases, with 12 bases left in between. This CDR3 is built from 14 residues. The CDR3 reads CASSPGTINTEAFF. In DNA, the CDR3 is TGTGCCAGCAGTCCCGGGACAATAAACACTGAAGCTTTCTTT.